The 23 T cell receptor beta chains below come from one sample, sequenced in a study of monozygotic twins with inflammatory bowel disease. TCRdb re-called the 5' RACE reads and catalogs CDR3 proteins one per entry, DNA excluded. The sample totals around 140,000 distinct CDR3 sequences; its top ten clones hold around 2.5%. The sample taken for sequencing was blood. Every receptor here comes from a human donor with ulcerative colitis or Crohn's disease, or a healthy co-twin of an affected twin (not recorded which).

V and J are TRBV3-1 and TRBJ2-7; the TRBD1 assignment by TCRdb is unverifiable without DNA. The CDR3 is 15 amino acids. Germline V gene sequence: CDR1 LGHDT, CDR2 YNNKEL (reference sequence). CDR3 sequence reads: CASSQGPNRGNEQYF.

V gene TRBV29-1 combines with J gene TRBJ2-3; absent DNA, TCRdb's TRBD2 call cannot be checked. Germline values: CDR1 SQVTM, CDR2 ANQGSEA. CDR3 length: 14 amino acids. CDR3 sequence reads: CSGETSGHTDTQYF.

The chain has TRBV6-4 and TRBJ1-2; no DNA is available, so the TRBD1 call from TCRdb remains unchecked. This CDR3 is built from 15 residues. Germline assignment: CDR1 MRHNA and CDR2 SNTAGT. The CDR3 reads CASRAGAGANYGYTF.

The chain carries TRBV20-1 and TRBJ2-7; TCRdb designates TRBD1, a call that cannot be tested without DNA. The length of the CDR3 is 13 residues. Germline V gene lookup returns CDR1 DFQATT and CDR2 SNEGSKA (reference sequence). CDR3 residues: CSARGDRGYEQYF.

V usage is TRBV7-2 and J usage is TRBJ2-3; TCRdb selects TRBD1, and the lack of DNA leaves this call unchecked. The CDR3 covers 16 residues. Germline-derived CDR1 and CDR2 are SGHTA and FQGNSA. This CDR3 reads CASSFRSQGARDTQYF.

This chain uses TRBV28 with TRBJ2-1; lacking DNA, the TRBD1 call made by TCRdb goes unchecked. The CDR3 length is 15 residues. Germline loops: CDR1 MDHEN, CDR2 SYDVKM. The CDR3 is CASSLGTGAYNEQFF.

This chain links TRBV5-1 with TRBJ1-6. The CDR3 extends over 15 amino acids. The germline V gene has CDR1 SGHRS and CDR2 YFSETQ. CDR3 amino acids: CASSFGTAGSSPLHF.

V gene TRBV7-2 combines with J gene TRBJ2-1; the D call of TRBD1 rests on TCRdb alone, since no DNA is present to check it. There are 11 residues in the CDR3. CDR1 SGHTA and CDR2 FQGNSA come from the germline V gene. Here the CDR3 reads CASSPYRSQFF.

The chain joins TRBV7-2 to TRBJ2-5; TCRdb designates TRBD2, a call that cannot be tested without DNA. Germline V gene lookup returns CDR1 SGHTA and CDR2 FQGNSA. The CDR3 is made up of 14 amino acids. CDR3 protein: CASSYPGRRETQYF.

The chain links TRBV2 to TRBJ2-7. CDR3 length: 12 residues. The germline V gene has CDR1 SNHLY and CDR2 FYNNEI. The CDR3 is CAGRSDSYEQYF.

CDR3: CASSPTGISGELFF. The rearrangement uses TRBV5-1 and TRBJ2-2; the D call of TRBD1 rests on TCRdb alone, since no DNA is present to check it. The CDR3 is made up of 14 amino acids. Germline CDR1 and CDR2: SGHRS and YFSETQ.

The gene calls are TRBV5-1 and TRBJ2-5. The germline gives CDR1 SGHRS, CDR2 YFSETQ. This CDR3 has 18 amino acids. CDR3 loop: CASSLVVSQIRYQETQYF.

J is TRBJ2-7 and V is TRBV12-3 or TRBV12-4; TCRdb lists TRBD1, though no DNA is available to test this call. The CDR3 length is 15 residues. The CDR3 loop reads CASSLVDRDAYEQYF.

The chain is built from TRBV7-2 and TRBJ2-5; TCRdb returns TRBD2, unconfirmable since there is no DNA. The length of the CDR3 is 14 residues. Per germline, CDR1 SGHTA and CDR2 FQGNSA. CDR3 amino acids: CASSVGLAQETQYF.

The CDR3 spells CSATRLAGSSNTQYF. The chain links TRBV20-1 to TRBJ2-3; TCRdb names TRBD2, which stays unverified in the absence of DNA. Germline V gene sequence: CDR1 DFQATT, CDR2 SNEGSKA (reference sequence). There are 15 residues in the CDR3.

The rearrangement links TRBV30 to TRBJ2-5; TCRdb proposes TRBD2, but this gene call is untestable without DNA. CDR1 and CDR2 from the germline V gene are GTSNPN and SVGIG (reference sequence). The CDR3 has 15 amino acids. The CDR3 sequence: CASRNAGGDKETQYF.

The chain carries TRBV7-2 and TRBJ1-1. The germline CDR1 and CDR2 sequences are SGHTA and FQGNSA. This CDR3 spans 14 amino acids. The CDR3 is CASSLLGGSTEAFF.

CDR3: CASSLGTGPQPQHF. The V and J genes are TRBV4-2 and TRBJ1-5; absent DNA, TCRdb's TRBD1 call cannot be checked. The germline CDR1 and CDR2 sequences are LGHNA and YNFKEQ. CDR3 size: 14 residues.

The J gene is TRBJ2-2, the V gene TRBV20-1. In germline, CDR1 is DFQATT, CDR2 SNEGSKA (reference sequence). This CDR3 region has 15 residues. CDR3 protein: CSARDRRGHTGELFF.

CDR3 sequence reads: CASSPRGGQVTGELFF. The rearrangement links TRBV11-2 to TRBJ2-2; the D call of TRBD1 rests on TCRdb alone, since no DNA is present to check it. Germline V gives CDR1 SGHAT, CDR2 FQNNGV. The CDR3 has 16 residues.

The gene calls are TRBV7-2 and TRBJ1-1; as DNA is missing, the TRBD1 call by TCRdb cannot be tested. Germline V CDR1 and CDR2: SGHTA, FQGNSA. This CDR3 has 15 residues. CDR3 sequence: CASSQQGRMNTEAFF.

This CDR3 reads CATSRDYAGELFF. The chain recombines TRBV15 with TRBJ2-2. The CDR3 extends over 13 amino acids. Looked up from germline, CDR1 is LNHNV and CDR2 is YYDKDF (reference sequence).

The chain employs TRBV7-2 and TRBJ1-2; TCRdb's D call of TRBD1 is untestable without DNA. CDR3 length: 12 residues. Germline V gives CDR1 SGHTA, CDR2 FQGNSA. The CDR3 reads CASSRNREGYTF.